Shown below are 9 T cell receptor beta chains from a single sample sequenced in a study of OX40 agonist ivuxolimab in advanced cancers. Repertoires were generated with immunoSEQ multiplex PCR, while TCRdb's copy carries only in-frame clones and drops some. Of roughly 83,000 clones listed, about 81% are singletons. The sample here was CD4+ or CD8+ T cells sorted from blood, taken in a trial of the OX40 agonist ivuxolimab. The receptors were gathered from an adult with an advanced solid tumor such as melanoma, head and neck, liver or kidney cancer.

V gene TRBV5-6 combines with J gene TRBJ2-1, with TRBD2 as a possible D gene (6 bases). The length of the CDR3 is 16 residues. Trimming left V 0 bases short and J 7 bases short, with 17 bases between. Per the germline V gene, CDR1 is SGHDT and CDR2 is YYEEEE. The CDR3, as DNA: TGTGCCAGCAGCTTGGGACTTGGGCGGGGAAGGAATGAGCAGTTCTTC. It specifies CASSLGLGRGRNEQFF.

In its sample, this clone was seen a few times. CDR3 nucleotide sequence: TGTGCCAGCTCACCCCAATTGGGGGGCTACACCTTC. This translates into CASSPQLGGYTF. The chain recombines TRBV18 with TRBJ1-2, with no clear D. The CDR3 consists of 12 residues. V shed 3 bases and J shed 8 bases, with 10 bases lying between them. Germline lookup yields CDR1 KGHSH and CDR2 LQKENI.

The DNA of the CDR3 is TGCGCCAGCGGCGCCGGACAGGGAGGTGGCGGGGAGCTGTTTTTT. Translated, it gives CASGAGQGGGGELFF. V and J are TRBV5-1 and TRBJ2-2; 8 positions match TRBD1. The CDR3 is made up of 15 amino acids. The V and J ends lost 7 bases and 7 bases, in that order; junction bases with no gene match: 12. Per germline, CDR1 SGHRS and CDR2 YFSETQ.

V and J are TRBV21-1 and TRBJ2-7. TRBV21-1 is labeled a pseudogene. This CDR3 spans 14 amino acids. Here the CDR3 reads CASTPTIPSYEQYF. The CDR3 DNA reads TGTGCCAGCACCCCAACGATCCCCTCCTACGAGCAGTACTTC.

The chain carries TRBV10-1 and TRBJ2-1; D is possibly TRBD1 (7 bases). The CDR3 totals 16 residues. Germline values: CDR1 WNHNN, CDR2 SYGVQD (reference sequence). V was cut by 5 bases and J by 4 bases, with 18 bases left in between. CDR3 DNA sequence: TGCGCCAGCAGTAGGGGGGACAGACGGGGATACAATGAGCAGTTCTTC. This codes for CASSRGDRRGYNEQFF.

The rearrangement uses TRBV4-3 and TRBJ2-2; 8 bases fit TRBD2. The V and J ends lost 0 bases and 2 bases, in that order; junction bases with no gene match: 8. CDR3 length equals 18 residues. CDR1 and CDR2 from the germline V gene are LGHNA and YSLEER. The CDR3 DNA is TGCGCCAGCAGCCAAGAGGCCCCACTAGCGGATAACACCGGGGAGCTGTTTTTT. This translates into CASSQEAPLADNTGELFF.

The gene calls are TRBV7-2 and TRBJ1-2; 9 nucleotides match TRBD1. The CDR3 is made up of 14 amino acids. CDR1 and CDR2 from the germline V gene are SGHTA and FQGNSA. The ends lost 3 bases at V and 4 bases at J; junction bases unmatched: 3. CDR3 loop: CASSLGQGSYGYTF. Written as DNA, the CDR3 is TGTGCCAGCAGCTTGGGACAGGGCAGCTATGGCTACACCTTC.

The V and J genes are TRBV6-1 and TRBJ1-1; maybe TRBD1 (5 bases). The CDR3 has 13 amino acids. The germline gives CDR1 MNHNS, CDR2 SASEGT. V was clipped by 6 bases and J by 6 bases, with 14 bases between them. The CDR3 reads CASSVTWGSEAFF. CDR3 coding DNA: TGTGCCAGCAGCGTTACTTGGGGCTCTGAAGCTTTCTTT.

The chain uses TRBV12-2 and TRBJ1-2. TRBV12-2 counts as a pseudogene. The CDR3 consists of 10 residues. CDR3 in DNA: TGTGCAAGGAGGGGCTATGGCTACACCTTT. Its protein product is CARRGYGYTF.